One T cell receptor beta chain is described in this entry. As yet, its antigen is unknown. TCRdb's copy holds only in-frame clones and misses some; the assay was immunoSEQ multiplex PCR. The sample holds some 45,000 clones, around 80% seen once. This sample was included in a study of PD-1 blockade in classical Hodgkin lymphoma. The study's findings and limits: Exclusion was applied to patients who started nivolumab under 1 year after ASCT.

The CDR3 runs 13 residues. The V end lost 2 bases, the J end lost 8 bases, and 12 bases lay between the germline ends. Germline CDR1 reads MNHNY; CDR2 reads SVGAGI (reference sequence). As to time point: cycle 4 day 1 (C4D1), after five to seven weeks of nivolumab. All trial patients relapsed after autologous stem cell transplantation. The sequence derives from a human donor with classical Hodgkin lymphoma. V gene TRBV6-6 combines with J gene TRBJ1-1; D is unresolved. This specimen consisted of peripheral blood mononuclear cells (PBMCs), obtained before the fourth cycle of nivolumab. The CDR3 spells CASSYGQVIEAFF. The CDR3 DNA sequence: TGTGCCAGCAGTTACGGGCAGGTTATAGAAGCTTTCTTT.